The 9 T cell receptor beta chains reported below all come from one sample, sequenced in a study of T cells in Graves' hyperthyroidism and ophthalmopathy. It was RNA transcripts that yielded the amplified TCR beta CDR3 regions. TCR CDR3 underwent first-round RT-PCR with the HTBI primer set. Each CDR3 protein gets one entry after TCRdb re-called the multiplex PCR reads with MiXCR. In the table there are 500,000 to 600,000 distinct CDR3 sequences, approximately 16% of which are singletons. Input material: blood. All receptors derive from a woman aged 18-29 years with Graves' hyperthyroidism.

In its sample, this clonotype was seen a few times. The chain carries TRBV19 and TRBJ2-1; D possibly corresponds to TRBD1 (6 bases). The CDR3 consists of 17 residues. The germline V gene encodes CDR1 LNHDA and CDR2 SQIVND (reference sequence). Trimming took off 2 bases at V and 9 bases at J, with 23 bases between the two ends. The CDR3 loop is CASSIRAGASSHAEQFF. CDR3 bases: TGTGCCAGTAGTATACGGGCAGGGGCCTCCTCCCACGCTGAGCAGTTCTTC.

This clonotype was seen repeatedly, ten times or more. The CDR3 here is CASSSPSRLAGGETQYF. The CDR3 DNA follows: TGTGCCAGCAGCTCCCCCTCGCGACTAGCGGGGGGAGAGACCCAGTACTTC. V gene TRBV11-2 combines with J gene TRBJ2-5; TRBD2 aligns across 13 bases. This CDR3 region has 17 residues. V lost 4 bases and J lost 4; bases outside the gene matches: 9. CDR1 is SGHAT and CDR2 is FQNNGV in the germline V gene.

The V gene is TRBV11-2, the J gene TRBJ2-4; D not certain. In germline, CDR1 is SGHAT, CDR2 FQNNGV. This CDR3 region has 16 residues. V was pared by 5 bases and J by 0 bases, with 14 bases between. The CDR3 reads CASSPHPTLAKNIQYF. The CDR3 DNA reads as TGTGCCAGCAGCCCTCATCCGACCCTAGCCAAAAACATTCAGTACTTC.

In its sample, this clonotype was seen many times. This chain connects TRBV27 to TRBJ2-7; 12 nucleotides match TRBD2. This CDR3 has 16 amino acids. Germline CDR1 MNHEY, CDR2 SMNVEV (reference sequence). With 3 bases clipped from V and 6 bases from J, the junction kept 9 bases outside the gene matches. In nucleotides, the CDR3 is TGTGCCAGCAGTTTGCACCCGGGACTAGCGGGTAGCGAGCAGTACTTC. It encodes CASSLHPGLAGSEQYF.

The chain recombines TRBV14 with TRBJ1-4, with D unresolved. This CDR3 comprises 15 residues. V lost 1 base and J 6 bases, leaving 12 bases between the germline ends. Per germline, CDR1 SGHDN and CDR2 FVKESK. The CDR3 DNA is TGTGCCAGCAGCCAAGTATTGGGCGGGGATGAAAAACTGTTTTTT. Translated, it gives CASSQVLGGDEKLFF. Together with reference TRBV14 and TRBJ1-4, the CDR3 gives the full variable domain: EAGVTQFPSHSVIEKGQTVTLRCDPISGHDNLYWYRRVMGKEIKFLLHFVKESKQDESGMPNNRFLAERTGGTYSTLKVQPAELEDSGVYFCASSQVLGGDEKLFFGSGTQLSVL.

Many counts were recorded for this clonotype. J is TRBJ2-6 and V is TRBV18, with D unresolved. CDR1 and CDR2 from the germline V gene are KGHSH and LQKENI. V dropped 3 bases and J dropped 2 bases, with 5 bases sitting between them. The CDR3 length is 14 residues. The CDR3 is CASSPLPGANVLTF. The CDR3 DNA sequence: TGTGCCAGCTCACCGCTGCCTGGGGCCAACGTCCTGACTTTC.

In this sample, this clonotype turned up a few times. This chain links TRBV20-1 with TRBJ2-7, with D tentatively TRBD1 (6 bases). Trimming stripped 3 bases from V and 0 bases from J, with 12 bases between. Germline V gene lookup returns CDR1 DFQATT and CDR2 SNEGSKA (reference sequence). The CDR3 has 14 residues. The CDR3 coding sequence is TGCAGTGCTAGCTTTACAGGGAGCTCCTACGAGCAGTACTTC. This translates into CSASFTGSSYEQYF.

This clonotype was counted only a few times. This chain connects TRBV28 to TRBJ2-3; D unresolved. The ends were cut back, 3 bases at V and 8 bases at J, with 15 bases in the middle. In germline, CDR1 is MDHEN, CDR2 SYDVKM. CDR3 length: 14 residues. The CDR3 bases are TGTGCCAGCAGTTTGCAGGCAACCTCGGCTACGCAGTATTTT. This sequence encodes CASSLQATSATQYF.

This clonotype was detected a few times. The rearrangement uses TRBV9 and TRBJ2-5, with 10 bases identical to TRBD1. Unmatched junction bases numbered 6, after V lost 2 bases and J lost 5 bases. From germline, CDR1 is SGDLS and CDR2 YYNGEE. CDR3 length equals 15 residues. CDR3 region: CASSVGTGDFETQYF. CDR3 nucleotides: TGTGCCAGCAGCGTCGGGACAGGGGATTTTGAGACCCAGTACTTC.